This T cell receptor beta chain came from a study of control samples from healthy donors and cancer patients. Trimming left V 5 bases short and J 1 base short, with 35 bases between. The CDR3 is made up of 22 amino acids. The germline V gene encodes CDR1 LNHDA and CDR2 SQIVND (reference sequence). The repertoire was sequenced with immunoSEQ multiplex PCR; TCRdb's copy has only in-frame clones and lacks some. The data hold some 150,000 clones, with 94% observed a single time. The sample comprised blood. The receptor was derived from a man aged 35-49 years in good health. The rearrangement uses TRBV19 and TRBJ1-1; D gene ambiguous. Here the CDR3 reads CASSFPPSDISSGTGGNTEAFF. The CDR3 coding sequence is TGTGCCAGTAGTTTCCCCCCATCTGATATTTCGTCGGGAACGGGCGGGAACACTGAAGCTTTCTTT.